This record concerns one T cell receptor beta chain sequence. The sample belongs to a study of blood T cells in healthy people across ages. Then a second PCR, running roughly 7 to 11 cycles, was carried out with a sample-barcoded 5' primer and a J-beta primer mix. Each CDR3 protein is one row after TCRdb ran MiXCR on the 5' RACE reads. The sample consists of approximately 820,000 distinct CDR3 sequences, under 55% of them appearing once. Sequencing was performed on blood. The receptor was isolated from a man in his fifties or sixties in good health.

The CDR3 sequence is CASSKGTGLTYEQYF. CDR3 sequence (DNA): TGTGCCAGCAGCAAGGGGACAGGGCTAACCTACGAGCAGTACTTC. The V call is TRBV7-9, the J call TRBJ2-7, with 9 bases that match TRBD1. The CDR3 is 15 amino acids. In germline, CDR1 is SEHNR, CDR2 FQNEAQ (reference sequence). Germline trimming cut 5 bases from V and 2 bases from J; bases unmatched to any gene: 7.